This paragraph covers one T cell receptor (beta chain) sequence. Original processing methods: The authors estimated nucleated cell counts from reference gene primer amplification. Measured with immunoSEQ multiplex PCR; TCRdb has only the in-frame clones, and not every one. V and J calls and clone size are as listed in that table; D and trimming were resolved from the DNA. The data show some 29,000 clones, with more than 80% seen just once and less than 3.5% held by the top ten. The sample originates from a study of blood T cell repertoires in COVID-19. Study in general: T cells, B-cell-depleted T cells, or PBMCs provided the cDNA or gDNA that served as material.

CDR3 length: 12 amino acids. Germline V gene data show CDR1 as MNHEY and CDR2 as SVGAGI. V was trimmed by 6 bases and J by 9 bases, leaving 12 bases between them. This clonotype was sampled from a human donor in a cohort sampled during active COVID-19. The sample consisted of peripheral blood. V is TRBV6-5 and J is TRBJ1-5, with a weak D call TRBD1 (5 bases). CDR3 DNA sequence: TGTGCCAGCAGCGCTGGGGCCGGGCCCCAGCATTTT. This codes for CASSAGAGPQHF.